This T cell receptor delta chain appears in the sequencing data of a study of gamma-delta T cells after stem cell transplantation. TCRdb reapplied CATT to the RT-PCR reads. The sample has over 700 delta-chain clones, 15% to 20% seen once. V was clipped by 0 bases and J by 0 bases; unmatched bases: 19. The CDR3 extends over 21 amino acids. The germline CDR1 and CDR2 sequences are GEAIGNYY and EKD. Sequenced sample: gamma-delta T cells. The chain employs TRDV2 and TRDJ1; 9 bases match TRDD3. Germline matching of the DNA provided the J gene here, since TCRdb leaves it blank. The origin of this receptor is a human donor. It is not recorded whose cells these are; they may come from a transplant donor. Written as DNA, the CDR3 is TGTGCCTGTGACACCCTCCTAACCGGTACTGGGGGAGACCCGAACACCGATAAACTCATCTTT. Protein: CACDTLLTGTGGDPNTDKLIF.